This TCR beta chain comes out of a study of radiotherapy plus CTLA-4 blockade in lung cancer. CDR3 length equals 21 residues. Trimming cost V 2 bases and J 6 bases; bases outside gene matches: 18. Germline assignment: CDR1 SNHLY and CDR2 FYNNEI. Clones were read by immunoSEQ multiplex PCR, and TCRdb kept only the in-frame ones, dropping some. In the table there are about 80,000 clones, 60% to 85% of which are singletons. The TCR comes from a human donor with non-small cell lung cancer whose response to radiotherapy plus ipilimumab could not be evaluated. Some clones in this sample may be carry-over from other donors' samples. The sample was peripheral blood, taken from a patient treated with radiotherapy plus ipilimumab. The chain links TRBV2 to TRBJ2-2, with 13 positions matching TRBD2. The CDR3 bases are TGTGCCAGCAGTGAATCTTACGCCGGGACTAGCGGGGCCGGTATCTCCGGGGAGCTGTTTTTT. This gives the protein CASSESYAGTSGAGISGELFF.